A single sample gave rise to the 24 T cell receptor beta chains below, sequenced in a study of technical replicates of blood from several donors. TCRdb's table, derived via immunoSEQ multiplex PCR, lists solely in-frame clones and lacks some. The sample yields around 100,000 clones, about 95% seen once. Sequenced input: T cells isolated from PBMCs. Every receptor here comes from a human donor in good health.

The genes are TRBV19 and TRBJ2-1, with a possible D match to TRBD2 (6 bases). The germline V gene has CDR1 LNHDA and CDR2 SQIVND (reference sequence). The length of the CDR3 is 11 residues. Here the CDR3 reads CSAGSYNEQFF. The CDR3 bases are TGTTCTGCGGGGTCCTACAATGAGCAGTTCTTC.

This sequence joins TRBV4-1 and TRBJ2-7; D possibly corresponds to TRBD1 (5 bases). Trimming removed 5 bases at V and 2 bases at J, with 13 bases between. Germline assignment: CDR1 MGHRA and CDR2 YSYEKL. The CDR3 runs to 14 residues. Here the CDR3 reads CASSETESTYEQYF. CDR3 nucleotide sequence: TGCGCCAGCAGCGAGACAGAGTCAACCTACGAGCAGTACTTC.

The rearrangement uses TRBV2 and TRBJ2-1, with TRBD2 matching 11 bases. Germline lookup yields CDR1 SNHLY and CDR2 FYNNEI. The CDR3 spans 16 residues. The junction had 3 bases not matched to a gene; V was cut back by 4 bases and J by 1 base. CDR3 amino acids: CASSGTSGSSYNEQFF. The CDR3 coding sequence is TGTGCCAGCAGTGGAACTAGCGGGAGTTCCTACAATGAGCAGTTCTTC.

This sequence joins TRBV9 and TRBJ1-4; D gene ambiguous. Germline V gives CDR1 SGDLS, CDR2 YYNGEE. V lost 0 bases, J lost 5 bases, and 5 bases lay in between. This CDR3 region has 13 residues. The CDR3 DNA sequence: TGTGCCAGCAGCGTAGGGCCCAATGAAAAACTGTTTTTT. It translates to CASSVGPNEKLFF. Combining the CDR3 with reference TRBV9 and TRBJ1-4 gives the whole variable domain DSGVTQTPKHLITATGQRVTLRCSPRSGDLSVYWYQQSLDQGLQFLIQYYNGEERAKGNILERFSAQQFPDLHSELNLSSLELGDSALYFCASSVGPNEKLFFGSGTQLSVL.

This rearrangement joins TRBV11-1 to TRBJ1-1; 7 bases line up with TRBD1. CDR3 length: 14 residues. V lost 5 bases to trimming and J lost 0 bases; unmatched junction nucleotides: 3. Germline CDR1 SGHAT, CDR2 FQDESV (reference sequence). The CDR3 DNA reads TGTGCCAGCAGCCCCCAGGGGGTGAACACTGAAGCTTTCTTT. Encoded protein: CASSPQGVNTEAFF.

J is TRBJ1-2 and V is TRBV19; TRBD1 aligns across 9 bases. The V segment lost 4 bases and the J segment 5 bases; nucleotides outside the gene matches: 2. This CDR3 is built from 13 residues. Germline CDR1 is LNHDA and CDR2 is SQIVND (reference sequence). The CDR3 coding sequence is TGTGCCAGTAGTAACGACAGGGGGTATGGCTACACCTTC. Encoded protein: CASSNDRGYGYTF.

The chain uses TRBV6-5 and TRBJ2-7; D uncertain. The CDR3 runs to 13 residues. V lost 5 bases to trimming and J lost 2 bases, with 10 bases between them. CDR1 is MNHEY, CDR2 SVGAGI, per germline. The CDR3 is CASSEALPYEQYF. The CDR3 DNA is TGTGCCAGCAGTGAAGCTCTCCCCTACGAGCAGTACTTC.

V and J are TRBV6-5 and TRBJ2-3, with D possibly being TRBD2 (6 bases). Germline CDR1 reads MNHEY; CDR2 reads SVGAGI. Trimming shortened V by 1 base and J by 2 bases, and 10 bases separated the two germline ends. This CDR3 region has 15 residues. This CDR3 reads CASSYFRTNTDTQYF. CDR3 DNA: TGTGCCAGCAGTTACTTCCGGACTAACACAGATACGCAGTATTTT.

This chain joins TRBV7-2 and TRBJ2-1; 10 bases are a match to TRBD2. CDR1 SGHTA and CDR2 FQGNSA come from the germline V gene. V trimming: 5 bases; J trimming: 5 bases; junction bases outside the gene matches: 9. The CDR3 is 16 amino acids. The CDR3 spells CASSQRLAGFNNEQFF. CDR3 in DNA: TGTGCCAGCAGCCAGCGACTAGCGGGTTTCAACAATGAGCAGTTCTTC.

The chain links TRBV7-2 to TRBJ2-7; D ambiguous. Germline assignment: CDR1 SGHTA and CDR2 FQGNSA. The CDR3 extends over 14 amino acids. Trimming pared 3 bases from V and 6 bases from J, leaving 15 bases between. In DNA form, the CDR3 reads TGTGCCAGCAGCTTTGGGCTGGTTATGAGCGAGCAGTACTTC. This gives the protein CASSFGLVMSEQYF.

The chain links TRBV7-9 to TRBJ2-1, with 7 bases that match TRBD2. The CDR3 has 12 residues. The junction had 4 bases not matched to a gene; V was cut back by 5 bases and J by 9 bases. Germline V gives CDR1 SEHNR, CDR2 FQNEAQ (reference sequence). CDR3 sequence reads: CASSLGEGEQFF. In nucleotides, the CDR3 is TGTGCCAGCAGCCTAGGGGAGGGTGAGCAGTTCTTC. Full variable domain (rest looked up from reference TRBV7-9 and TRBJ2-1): DTGVSQNPRHKITKRGQNVTFRCDPISEHNRLYWYRQTLGQGPEFLTYFQNEAQLEKSRLLSDRFSAERPKGSFSTLEIQRTEQGDSAMYLCASSLGEGEQFFGPGTRLTVL.

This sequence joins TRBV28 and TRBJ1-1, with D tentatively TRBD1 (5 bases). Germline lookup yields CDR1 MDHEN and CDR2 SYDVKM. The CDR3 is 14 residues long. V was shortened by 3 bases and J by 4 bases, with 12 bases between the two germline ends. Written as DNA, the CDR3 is TGTGCCAGCAGTTTCCCCGGGGGATTCACTGAAGCTTTCTTT. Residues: CASSFPGGFTEAFF.

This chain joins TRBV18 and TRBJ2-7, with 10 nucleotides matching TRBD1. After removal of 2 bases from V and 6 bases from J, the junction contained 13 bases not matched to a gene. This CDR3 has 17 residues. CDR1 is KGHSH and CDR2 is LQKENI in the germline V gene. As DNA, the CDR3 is TGTGCCAGCTCACCAAGGACAGGGGGAACCTACAGTTTCGAGCAGTACTTC. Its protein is CASSPRTGGTYSFEQYF.

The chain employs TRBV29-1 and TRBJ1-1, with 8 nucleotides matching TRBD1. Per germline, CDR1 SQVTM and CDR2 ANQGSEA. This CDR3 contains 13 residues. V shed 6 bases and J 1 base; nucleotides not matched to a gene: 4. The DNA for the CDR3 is TGCAGCGTACCGGACAGGGCGAACACTGAAGCTTTCTTT. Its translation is CSVPDRANTEAFF.

The DNA of the CDR3 is TGTGCCGGAGGGGGACTATCTGAGCGGGAGCAGTTCTTC. Protein sequence: CAGGGLSEREQFF. The chain couples TRBV28 to TRBJ2-1; D might be TRBD2 (7 bases). There are 13 residues in the CDR3. V lost 11 bases, J lost 10 bases, and 21 bases lay in between. Germline CDR1 and CDR2: MDHEN and SYDVKM.

CDR3 in amino acids: CASSLNHDRGKDYSPSTDTQYF. Here the CDR3 DNA reads TGTGCCAGCAGTCTAAACCACGACAGGGGGAAAGATTATAGCCCTAGCACAGATACGCAGTATTTT. The chain has TRBV27 and TRBJ2-3; TRBD1 matches at 9 bases. V was clipped by 5 bases and J by 0 bases; unmatched bases: 24. CDR1 is MNHEY, CDR2 SMNVEV, per germline (reference sequence). CDR3 length: 22 amino acids.

CDR3 residues: CASSLGSSGVRANVLTF. The CDR3, as DNA: TGTGCCAGCAGCTTGGGAAGCTCCGGGGTGCGGGCCAACGTCCTGACTTTC. The rearrangement links TRBV5-4 to TRBJ2-6; maybe TRBD2 (5 bases). Trimming cost V 0 bases and J 5 bases, with 15 bases left between them. There are 17 residues in the CDR3. From germline, CDR1 is SGHNT and CDR2 YYREEE (reference sequence). The complete variable domain, with remaining parts taken from reference TRBV5-4 and TRBJ2-6, reads ETGVTQSPTHLIKTRGQQVTLRCSSQSGHNTVSWYQQALGQGPQFIFQYYREEENGRGNFPPRFSGLQFPNYSSELNVNALELDDSALYLCASSLGSSGVRANVLTFGAGSRLTVL.

CDR3 sequence reads: CATSPRRTDTQYF. Here the CDR3 DNA reads TGTGCCACCAGCCCCAGGAGGACAGATACGCAGTATTTT. The chain employs TRBV15 and TRBJ2-3, with D maybe TRBD2 (5 bases). This CDR3 has 13 residues. Germline CDR1 reads LNHNV; CDR2 reads YYDKDF (reference sequence). V lost 5 bases to trimming and J lost 3 bases, with 9 bases between them.

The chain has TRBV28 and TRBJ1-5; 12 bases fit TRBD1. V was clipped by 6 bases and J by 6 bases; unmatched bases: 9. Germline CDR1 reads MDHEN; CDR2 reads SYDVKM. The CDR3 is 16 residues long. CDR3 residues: CASRSSGQGASQPQHF. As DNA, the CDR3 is TGTGCCAGCAGATCTTCGGGACAGGGGGCTTCTCAGCCCCAGCATTTT.

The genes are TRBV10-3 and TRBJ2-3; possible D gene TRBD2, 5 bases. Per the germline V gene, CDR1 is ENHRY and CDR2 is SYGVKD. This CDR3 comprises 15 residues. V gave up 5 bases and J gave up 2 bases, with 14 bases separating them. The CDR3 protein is CAISWEYGITDTQYF. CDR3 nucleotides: TGTGCCATCAGTTGGGAGTATGGGATCACAGATACGCAGTATTTT.

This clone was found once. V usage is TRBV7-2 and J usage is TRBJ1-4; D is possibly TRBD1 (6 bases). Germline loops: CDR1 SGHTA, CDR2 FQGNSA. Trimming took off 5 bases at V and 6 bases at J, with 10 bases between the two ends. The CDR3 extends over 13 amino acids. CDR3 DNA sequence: TGTGCCAGCAGCACCAGGACAGATGAAAAACTGTTTTTT. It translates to CASSTRTDEKLFF.

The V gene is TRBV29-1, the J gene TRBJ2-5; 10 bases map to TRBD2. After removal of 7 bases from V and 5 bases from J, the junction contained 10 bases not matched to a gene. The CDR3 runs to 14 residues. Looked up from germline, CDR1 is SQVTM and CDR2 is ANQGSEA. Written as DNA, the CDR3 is TGCAGCGCCGGGGGACTAGCGAGGGGGGAGACCCAGTACTTC. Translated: CSAGGLARGETQYF.

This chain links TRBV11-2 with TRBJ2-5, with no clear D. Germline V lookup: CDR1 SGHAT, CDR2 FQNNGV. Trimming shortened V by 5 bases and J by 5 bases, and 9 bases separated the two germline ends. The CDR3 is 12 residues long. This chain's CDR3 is CASSARRETQYF. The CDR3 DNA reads TGTGCCAGCAGCGCGAGGCGGGAGACCCAGTACTTC.

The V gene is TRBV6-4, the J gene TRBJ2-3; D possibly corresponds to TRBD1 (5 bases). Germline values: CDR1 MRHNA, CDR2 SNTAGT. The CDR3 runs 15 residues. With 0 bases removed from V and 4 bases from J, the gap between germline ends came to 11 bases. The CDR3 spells CASSDSNWGSDTQYF. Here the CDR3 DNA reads TGTGCCAGCAGTGACTCAAATTGGGGCTCAGATACGCAGTATTTT.